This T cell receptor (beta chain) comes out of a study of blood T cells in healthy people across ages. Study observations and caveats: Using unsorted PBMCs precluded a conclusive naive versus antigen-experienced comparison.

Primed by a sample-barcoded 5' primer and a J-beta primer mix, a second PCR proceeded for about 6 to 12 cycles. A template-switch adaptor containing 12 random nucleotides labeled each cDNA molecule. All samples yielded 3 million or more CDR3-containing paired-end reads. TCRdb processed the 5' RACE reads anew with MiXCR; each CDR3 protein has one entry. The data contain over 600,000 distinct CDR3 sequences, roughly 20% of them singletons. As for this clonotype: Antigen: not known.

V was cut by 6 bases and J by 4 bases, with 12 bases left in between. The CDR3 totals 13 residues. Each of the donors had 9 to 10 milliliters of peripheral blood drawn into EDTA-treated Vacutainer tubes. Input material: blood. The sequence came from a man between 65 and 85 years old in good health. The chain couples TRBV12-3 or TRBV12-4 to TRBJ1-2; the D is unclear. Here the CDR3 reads CASSYGFGYGYTF. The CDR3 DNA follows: TGTGCCAGCAGCTACGGATTTGGCTATGGCTACACCTTC.